This T cell receptor beta chain derives from a study of blood T cells in healthy people across ages. Overall study: About one barcoded TCR beta cDNA was captured per two T cells.

V trimming: 4 bases; J trimming: 4 bases; junction bases outside the gene matches: 4. The CDR3 length is 15 residues. Germline CDR1 is MNHEY and CDR2 is SMNVEV (reference sequence). Primed by a sample-barcoded 5' primer and a J-beta primer mix, a second PCR proceeded for about 7 to 12 cycles. TCRdb independently ran MiXCR on the 5' RACE reads; one entry per CDR3 protein. The sample has approximately 800,000 distinct CDR3 sequences; roughly 25% are singletons. These same records also appear under a second study, on T cells of mothers and their children. From that report: Each mother gave over 8.5 million TCR beta CDR3 reads; each child, some 3 million.

The chain couples TRBV27 to TRBJ2-1; TRBD2 agrees at 10 bases. This clonotype was obtained from a boy aged 5-17 years in good health. Sequencing was performed on blood. The CDR3 here is CASSSTSGMYNEQFF. In nucleotides, the CDR3 is TGTGCCAGCAGTTCAACTAGCGGGATGTACAATGAGCAGTTCTTC.